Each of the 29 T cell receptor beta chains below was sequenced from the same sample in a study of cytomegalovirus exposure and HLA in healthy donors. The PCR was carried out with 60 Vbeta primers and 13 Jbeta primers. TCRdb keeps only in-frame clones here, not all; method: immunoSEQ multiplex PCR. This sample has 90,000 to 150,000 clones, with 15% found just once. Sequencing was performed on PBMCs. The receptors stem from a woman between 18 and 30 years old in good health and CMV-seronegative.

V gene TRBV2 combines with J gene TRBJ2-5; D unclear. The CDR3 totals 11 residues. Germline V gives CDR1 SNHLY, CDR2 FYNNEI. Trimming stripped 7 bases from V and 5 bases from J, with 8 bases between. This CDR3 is CASTARETQYF. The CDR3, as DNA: TGTGCCAGCACTGCCCGGGAGACCCAGTACTTC. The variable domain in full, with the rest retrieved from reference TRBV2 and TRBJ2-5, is EPEVTQTPSHQVTQMGQEVILRCVPISNHLYFYWYRQILGQKVEFLVSFYNNEISEKSEIFDDQFSVERPDGSNFTLKIRSTKLEDSAMYFCASTARETQYFGPGTRLLVL.

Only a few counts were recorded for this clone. The CDR3 sequence is CASSPEGRVGELFF. The CDR3 DNA reads TGTGCCAGTAGTCCAGAGGGTAGGGTCGGGGAGCTGTTTTTT. This sequence joins TRBV19 and TRBJ2-2; possible D gene TRBD2, 5 bases. The CDR3 length is 14 residues. Germline loops: CDR1 LNHDA, CDR2 SQIVND (reference sequence). Deletions cut 5 bases from V and 7 bases from J, with 14 bases between.

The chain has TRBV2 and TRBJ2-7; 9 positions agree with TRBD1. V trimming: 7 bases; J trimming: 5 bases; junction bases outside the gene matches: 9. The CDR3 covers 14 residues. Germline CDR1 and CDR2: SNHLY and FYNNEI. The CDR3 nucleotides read TGTGCCAGCACGTTGTGGACAGGGGCCAACGAGCAGTACTTC. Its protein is CASTLWTGANEQYF. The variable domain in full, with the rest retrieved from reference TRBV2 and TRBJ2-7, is EPEVTQTPSHQVTQMGQEVILRCVPISNHLYFYWYRQILGQKVEFLVSFYNNEISEKSEIFDDQFSVERPDGSNFTLKIRSTKLEDSAMYFCASTLWTGANEQYFGPGTRLTVT.

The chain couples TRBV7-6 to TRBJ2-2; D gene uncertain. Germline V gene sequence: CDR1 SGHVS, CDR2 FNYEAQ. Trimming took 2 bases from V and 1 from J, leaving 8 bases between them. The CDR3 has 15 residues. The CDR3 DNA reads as TGTGCCAGCAGCTTACGCGTGAGGAACACCGGGGAGCTGTTTTTT. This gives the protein CASSLRVRNTGELFF.

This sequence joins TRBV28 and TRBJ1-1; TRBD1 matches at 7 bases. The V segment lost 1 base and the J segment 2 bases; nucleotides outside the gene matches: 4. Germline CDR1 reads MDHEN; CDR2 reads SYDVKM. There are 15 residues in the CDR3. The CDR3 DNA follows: TGTGCCAGCAGTTTATCAGGGGGATTTAACACTGAAGCTTTCTTT. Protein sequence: CASSLSGGFNTEAFF.

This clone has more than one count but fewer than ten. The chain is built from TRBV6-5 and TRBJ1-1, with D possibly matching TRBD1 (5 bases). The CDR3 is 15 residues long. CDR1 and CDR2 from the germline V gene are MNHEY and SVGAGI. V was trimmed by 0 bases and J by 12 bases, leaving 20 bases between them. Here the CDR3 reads CASSYSNPGFGESFF. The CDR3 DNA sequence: TGTGCCAGCAGTTACTCAAACCCAGGGTTTGGAGAATCTTTCTTT.

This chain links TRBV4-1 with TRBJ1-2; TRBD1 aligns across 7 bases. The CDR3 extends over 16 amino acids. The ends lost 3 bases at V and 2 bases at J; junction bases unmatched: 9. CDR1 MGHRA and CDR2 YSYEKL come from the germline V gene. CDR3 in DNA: TGCGCCAGCAGCCAGGGCCCCGTGACAGGGAACTATGGCTACACCTTC. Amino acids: CASSQGPVTGNYGYTF.

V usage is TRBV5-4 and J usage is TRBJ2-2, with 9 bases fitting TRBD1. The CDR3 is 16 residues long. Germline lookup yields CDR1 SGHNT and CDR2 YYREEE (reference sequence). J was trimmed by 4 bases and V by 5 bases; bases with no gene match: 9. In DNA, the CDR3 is TGTGCCAGCAGTCCGCCGGGACAGGGTGGCACCGGGGAGCTGTTTTTT. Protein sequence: CASSPPGQGGTGELFF.

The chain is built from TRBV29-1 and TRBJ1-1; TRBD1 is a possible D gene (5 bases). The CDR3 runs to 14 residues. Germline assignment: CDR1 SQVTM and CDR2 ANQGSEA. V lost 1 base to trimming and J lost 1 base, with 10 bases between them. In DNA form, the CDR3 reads TGCAGCGTTGAAGGGAGGGGAGGGAACACTGAAGCTTTCTTT. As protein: CSVEGRGGNTEAFF.

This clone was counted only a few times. The CDR3 DNA follows: TGTGCCAGCAGCTTATATTCATCGGTCATCGGTGAGCAGTTCTTC. Its translation: CASSLYSSVIGEQFF. V and J are TRBV7-9 and TRBJ2-1; no clear D gene. With 2 bases removed from V and 9 bases from J, the gap between germline ends came to 17 bases. Germline CDR1 SEHNR, CDR2 FQNEAQ (reference sequence). The CDR3 consists of 15 residues.

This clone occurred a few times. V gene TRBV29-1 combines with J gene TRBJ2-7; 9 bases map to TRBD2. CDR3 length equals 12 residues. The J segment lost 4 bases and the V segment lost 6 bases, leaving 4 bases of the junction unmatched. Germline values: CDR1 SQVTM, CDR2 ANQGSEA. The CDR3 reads CSVTSGDYEQYF. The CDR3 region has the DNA TGCAGCGTGACTAGCGGAGATTACGAGCAGTACTTC.

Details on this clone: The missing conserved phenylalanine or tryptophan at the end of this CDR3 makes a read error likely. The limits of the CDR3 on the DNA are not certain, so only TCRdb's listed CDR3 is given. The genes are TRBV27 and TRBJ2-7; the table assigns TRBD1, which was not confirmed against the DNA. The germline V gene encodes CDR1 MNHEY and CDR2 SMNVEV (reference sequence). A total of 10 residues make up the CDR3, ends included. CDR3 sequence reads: CASSSNMGPK.

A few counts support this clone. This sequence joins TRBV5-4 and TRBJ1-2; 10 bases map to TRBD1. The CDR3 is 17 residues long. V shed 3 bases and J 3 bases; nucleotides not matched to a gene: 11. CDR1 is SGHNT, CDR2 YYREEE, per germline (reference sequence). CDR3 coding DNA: TGTGCCAGCAGCTACGGGACAGGGGTGGGCAAGGACTATGGCTACACCTTC. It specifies CASSYGTGVGKDYGYTF.

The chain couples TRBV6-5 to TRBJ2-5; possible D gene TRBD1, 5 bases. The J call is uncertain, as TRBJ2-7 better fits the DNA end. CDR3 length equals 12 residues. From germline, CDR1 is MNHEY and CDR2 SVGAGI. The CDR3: CASSYGGAEQYF. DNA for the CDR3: TGTGCCAGCAGTTACGGTGGGGCCGAGCAGTACTTC.

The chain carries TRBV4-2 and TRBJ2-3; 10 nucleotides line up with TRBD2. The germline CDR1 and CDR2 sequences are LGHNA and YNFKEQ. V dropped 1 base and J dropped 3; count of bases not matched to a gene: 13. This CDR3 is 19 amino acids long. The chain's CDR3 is CASSQGEGFLAGGTDTQYF. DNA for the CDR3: TGTGCCAGCAGCCAAGGGGAGGGATTTTTAGCGGGGGGAACAGATACGCAGTATTTT.

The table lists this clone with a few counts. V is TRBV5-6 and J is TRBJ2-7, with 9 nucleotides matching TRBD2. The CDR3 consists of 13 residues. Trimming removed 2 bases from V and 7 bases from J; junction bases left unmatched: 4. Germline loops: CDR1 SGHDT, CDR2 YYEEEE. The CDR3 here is CASSLAGGDEQYF. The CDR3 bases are TGTGCCAGCAGCTTAGCGGGAGGTGATGAGCAGTACTTC.

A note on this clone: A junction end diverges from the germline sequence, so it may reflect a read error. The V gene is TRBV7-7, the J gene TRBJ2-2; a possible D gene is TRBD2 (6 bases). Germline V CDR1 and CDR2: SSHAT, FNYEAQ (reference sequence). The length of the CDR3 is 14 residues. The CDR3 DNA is TGTGCTAGCAGCACTGGGACTTACACCGGGGAGCTGTTTTTT. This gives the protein CASSTGTYTGELFF. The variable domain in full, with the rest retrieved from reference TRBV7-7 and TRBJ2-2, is GAGVSQSPRYKVTKRGQDVTLRCDPISSHATLYWYQQALGQGPEFLTYFNYEAQPDKSGLPSDRFSAERPEGSISTLTIQRTEQRDSAMYRCASSTGTYTGELFFGEGSRLTVL.

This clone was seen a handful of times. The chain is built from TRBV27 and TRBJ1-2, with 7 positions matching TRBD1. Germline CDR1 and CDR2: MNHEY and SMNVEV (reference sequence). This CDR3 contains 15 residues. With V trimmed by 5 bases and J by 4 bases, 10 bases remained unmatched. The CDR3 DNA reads TGTGCCAGCAGTATTGACAGGGCCCCTCTCTATGGCTACACCTTC. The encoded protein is CASSIDRAPLYGYTF.

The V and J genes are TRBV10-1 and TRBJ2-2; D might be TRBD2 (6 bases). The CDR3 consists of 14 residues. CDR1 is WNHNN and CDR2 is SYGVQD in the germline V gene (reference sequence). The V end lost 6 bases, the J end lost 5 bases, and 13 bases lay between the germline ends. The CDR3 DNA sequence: TGCGCCAGCAGCGATAGCGGAGATACCGGGGAGCTGTTTTTT. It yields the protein CASSDSGDTGELFF.

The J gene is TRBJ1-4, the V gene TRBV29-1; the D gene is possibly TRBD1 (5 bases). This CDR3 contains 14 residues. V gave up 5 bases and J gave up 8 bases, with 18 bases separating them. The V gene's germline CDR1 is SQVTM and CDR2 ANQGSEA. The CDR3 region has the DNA TGCAGCGTTTCGGGAGGCCAGGGAGCGGAAAAACTGTTTTTT. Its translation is CSVSGGQGAEKLFF.

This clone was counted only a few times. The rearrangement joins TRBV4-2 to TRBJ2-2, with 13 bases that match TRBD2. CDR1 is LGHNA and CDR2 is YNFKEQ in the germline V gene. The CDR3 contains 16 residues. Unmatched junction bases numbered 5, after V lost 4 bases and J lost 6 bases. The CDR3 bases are TGTGCCAGCAGCCTACTAGCGGGAGGGCCCGCCGGGGAGCTGTTTTTT. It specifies CASSLLAGGPAGELFF.

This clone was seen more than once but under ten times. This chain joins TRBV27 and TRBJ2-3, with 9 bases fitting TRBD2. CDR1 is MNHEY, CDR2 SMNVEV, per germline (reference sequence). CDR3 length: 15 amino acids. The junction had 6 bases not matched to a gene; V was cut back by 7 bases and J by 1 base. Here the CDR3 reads CASTKAGGRTDTQYF. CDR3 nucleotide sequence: TGTGCCAGCACCAAAGCGGGGGGTCGCACAGATACGCAGTATTTT.

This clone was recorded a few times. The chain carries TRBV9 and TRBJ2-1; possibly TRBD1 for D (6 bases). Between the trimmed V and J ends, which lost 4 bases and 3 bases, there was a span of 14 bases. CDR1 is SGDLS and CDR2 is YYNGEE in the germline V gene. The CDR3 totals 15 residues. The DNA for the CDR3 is TGTGCCAGCAGCATCGGGACACCCCTCTACAATGAGCAGTTCTTC. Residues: CASSIGTPLYNEQFF.

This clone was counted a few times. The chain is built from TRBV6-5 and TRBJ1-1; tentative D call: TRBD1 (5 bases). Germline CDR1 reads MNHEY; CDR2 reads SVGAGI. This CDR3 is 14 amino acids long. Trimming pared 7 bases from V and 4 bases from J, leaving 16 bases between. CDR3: CASTSGPGATEAFF. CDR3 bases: TGTGCCAGCACCTCTGGGCCTGGGGCCACTGAAGCTTTCTTT.

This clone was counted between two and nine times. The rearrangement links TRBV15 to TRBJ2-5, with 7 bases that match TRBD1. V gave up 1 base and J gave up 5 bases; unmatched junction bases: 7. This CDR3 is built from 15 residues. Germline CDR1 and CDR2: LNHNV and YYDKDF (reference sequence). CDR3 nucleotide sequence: TGTGCCACCAGCAGAGCCTCCACAGGGGAGGAGACCCAGTACTTC. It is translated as CATSRASTGEETQYF.

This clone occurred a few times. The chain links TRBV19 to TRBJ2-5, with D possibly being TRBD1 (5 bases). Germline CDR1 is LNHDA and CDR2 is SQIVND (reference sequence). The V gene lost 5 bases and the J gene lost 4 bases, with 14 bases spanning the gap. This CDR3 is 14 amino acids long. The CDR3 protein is CASSEGVGLETQYF. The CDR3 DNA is TGTGCCAGTAGTGAAGGGGTGGGGCTAGAGACCCAGTACTTC.

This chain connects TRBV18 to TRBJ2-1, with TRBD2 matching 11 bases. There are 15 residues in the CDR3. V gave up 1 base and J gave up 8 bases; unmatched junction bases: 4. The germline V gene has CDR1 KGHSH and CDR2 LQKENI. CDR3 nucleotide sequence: TGTGCCAGCTCACCACTTTTTAGCGGGAGGGATGAGCAGTTCTTC. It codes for CASSPLFSGRDEQFF. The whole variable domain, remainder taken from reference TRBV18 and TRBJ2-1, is NAGVMQNPRHLVRRRGQEARLRCSPMKGHSHVYWYRQLPEEGLKFMVYLQKENIIDESGMPKERFSAEFPKEGPSILRIQQVVRGDSAAYFCASSPLFSGRDEQFFGPGTRLTVL.

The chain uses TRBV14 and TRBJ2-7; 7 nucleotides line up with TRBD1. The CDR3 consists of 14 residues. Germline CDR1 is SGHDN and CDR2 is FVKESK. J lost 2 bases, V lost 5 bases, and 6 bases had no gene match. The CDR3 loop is CASSTRQGPYEQYF. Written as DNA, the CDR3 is TGTGCCAGCAGCACCCGACAGGGCCCCTACGAGCAGTACTTC.

CDR3: CASSPPTRQGYTF. For the CDR3, the DNA is TGTGCCAGCTCACCACCAACCCGACAGGGCTACACCTTC. The gene calls are TRBV18 and TRBJ1-2; D possibly corresponds to TRBD1 (5 bases). This CDR3 is built from 13 residues. Trimming stripped 0 bases from V and 8 bases from J, with 10 bases between. Per germline, CDR1 KGHSH and CDR2 LQKENI.